Listed here are 11 T cell receptor beta chains from one sample, sequenced in a study of T-cell memory formation after mild COVID-19. TCRdb independently ran MiXCR on the 5' RACE reads; one entry per CDR3 protein. Of roughly 600,000 distinct CDR3 sequences listed, about 20% are singletons. The sample comprised PBMCs or a T cell subset sorted from them (not recorded which). The origin of the receptors is an adult woman who had mild COVID-19 (a few samples of this study predate the infection). Cell type and time point are not known.

Only a few counts were recorded for this clonotype. The V gene is TRBV20-1, the J gene TRBJ2-5, with unresolved D. The CDR3 extends over 13 amino acids. Per germline, CDR1 DFQATT and CDR2 SNEGSKA (reference sequence). V lost 5 bases, J lost 5 bases, and 15 bases lay in between. The DNA for the CDR3 is TGCAGTGCTCTTCAACCTCCGTGGGAGACCCAGTACTTC. Its translation is CSALQPPWETQYF.

The rearrangement uses TRBV6-5 and TRBJ1-1; no clear D gene. Trimming shortened V by 2 bases and J by 1 base, and 11 bases separated the two germline ends. Per the germline V gene, CDR1 is MNHEY and CDR2 is SVGAGI. The length of the CDR3 is 15 residues. CDR3 nucleotide sequence: TGTGCCAGCAGTTACCTTGCAGTTTCGAACACTGAAGCTTTCTTT. It is translated as CASSYLAVSNTEAFF.

V is TRBV3-1 and J is TRBJ2-2, with 10 nucleotides matching TRBD2. Trimming cost V 3 bases and J 5 bases; bases outside gene matches: 6. Germline V gives CDR1 LGHDT, CDR2 YNNKEL (reference sequence). The CDR3 has 16 amino acids. CDR3 sequence reads: CASSHLAGVTTGELFF. Here the CDR3 DNA reads TGTGCCAGCAGCCATCTAGCGGGAGTGACGACCGGGGAGCTGTTTTTT.

This clonotype was observed a handful of times. V gene TRBV4-2 combines with J gene TRBJ2-1, with 9 bases lining up with TRBD1. The junction had 7 bases not matched to a gene; V was cut back by 4 bases and J by 6 bases. The CDR3 totals 15 residues. Germline values: CDR1 LGHNA, CDR2 YNFKEQ. The DNA for the CDR3 is TGTGCCAGCAGCCTTCCGGGACAGGGTCCCAATGAGCAGTTCTTC. It codes for CASSLPGQGPNEQFF.

This clonotype was detected only a few times. The chain uses TRBV7-2 and TRBJ1-2; the match to TRBD1 covers 7 bases. This CDR3 is built from 16 residues. The V and J ends lost 5 bases and 0 bases, in that order; junction bases with no gene match: 9. Germline assignment: CDR1 SGHTA and CDR2 FQGNSA. CDR3 protein: CASSAPGQLANYGYTF. The CDR3 DNA sequence: TGTGCCAGCAGCGCCCCGGGACAGCTAGCTAACTATGGCTACACCTTC.

This clonotype was recorded a few times. The gene calls are TRBV6-5 and TRBJ2-1, with TRBD1 matching 12 bases. Germline assignment: CDR1 MNHEY and CDR2 SVGAGI. With V trimmed by 5 bases and J by 7 bases, 15 bases remained unmatched. The CDR3 totals 18 residues. CDR3 nucleotides: TGTGCCAGCAGTCCCCGGGACAGGGGGCTCTTTGATGTAAATGAGCAGTTCTTC. This encodes CASSPRDRGLFDVNEQFF.

This CDR3 is CASSPGTSGSQTQYF. CDR3 coding DNA: TGTGCCAGCAGCCCGGGGACTAGCGGGAGCCAGACCCAGTACTTC. The chain joins TRBV7-8 to TRBJ2-5; 14 bases are a match to TRBD2. J was trimmed by 6 bases and V by 5 bases; bases with no gene match: 5. The CDR3 totals 15 residues. CDR1 is SGHVS and CDR2 is FQNEAQ in the germline V gene.

This clonotype was counted a few times. The chain joins TRBV29-1 to TRBJ2-1; the D gene is possibly TRBD1 (6 bases). Germline CDR1 reads SQVTM; CDR2 reads ANQGSEA. Trimming pared 4 bases from V and 2 bases from J, leaving 18 bases between. CDR3 size: 16 residues. CDR3 nucleotides: TGCAGCGTTGTGATCGTGGGGGCAGGGACCTACAATGAGCAGTTCTTC. As protein: CSVVIVGAGTYNEQFF.

The chain carries TRBV12-3 or TRBV12-4 and TRBJ1-1; TRBD1 is a possible D gene (5 bases). The V and J ends lost 6 bases and 10 bases respectively, with 15 bases between them. CDR3 length: 12 amino acids. Here the CDR3 reads CASRGSPGGAFF. In DNA, the CDR3 is TGTGCCAGCAGGGGCAGCCCTGGGGGAGCTTTCTTT.

V gene TRBV20-1 combines with J gene TRBJ2-7; perhaps TRBD2 as D (6 bases). V gave up 0 bases and J gave up 2 bases, with 11 bases separating them. The germline V gene encodes CDR1 DFQATT and CDR2 SNEGSKA (reference sequence). The CDR3 consists of 14 residues. CDR3 in amino acids: CSARERSGPYEQYF. CDR3 bases: TGCAGTGCTAGAGAGAGGAGCGGGCCCTACGAGCAGTACTTC.

The gene calls are TRBV9 and TRBJ1-1, with D possibly TRBD1 on 6 matching bases. Trimming removed 0 bases from V and 3 bases from J, with 12 bases in between. Germline values: CDR1 SGDLS, CDR2 YYNGEE. This CDR3 has 15 amino acids. The CDR3 region is CASSVGLQGYTEAFF. The CDR3 DNA reads TGTGCCAGCAGCGTAGGACTCCAGGGGTACACTGAAGCTTTCTTT.